The 12 T cell receptor beta chains reported below all come from one sample, sequenced in a study of cytomegalovirus exposure and HLA in healthy donors (dated by TCRdb to 2017 to 2019). The library was made by the immunoSEQ multiplex PCR assay. A mixture of 60 forward primers for TCR Vbeta segments and 13 reverse primers for TCR Jbeta segments was used in the multiplex PCR. TCRdb mirrors the immuneACCESS table, restricted to in-frame sequences. Some clones are absent from its copies; in checked studies, under half trace to an unresolved V gene, and the reason for the others is unknown. The sample profile shows 130,000 or so clones; approximately 8.7% of them were found once. 4.5% to 5.5% of the sample belongs to the ten largest clones. Sequenced input: PBMCs. The source is a man aged 35 to 55 in good health and CMV-seronegative.

V is TRBV2 and J is TRBJ1-2; no clear D. Per the germline V gene, CDR1 is SNHLY and CDR2 is FYNNEI. The CDR3 has 12 amino acids. V was clipped by 6 bases and J by 5 bases, with 10 bases between them. The CDR3 DNA sequence: TGTGCCAGCAGAGCTTCCCCATATGGCTACACCTTC. It specifies CASRASPYGYTF. The full variable domain, rest sourced from reference TRBV2 and TRBJ1-2, is EPEVTQTPSHQVTQMGQEVILRCVPISNHLYFYWYRQILGQKVEFLVSFYNNEISEKSEIFDDQFSVERPDGSNFTLKIRSTKLEDSAMYFCASRASPYGYTFGSGTRLTVV.

The rearrangement uses TRBV7-6 and TRBJ2-7; 13 bases fit TRBD2. The CDR3 is 15 residues long. Germline V gives CDR1 SGHVS, CDR2 FNYEAQ. The V gene end was trimmed by 4 bases and the J gene end by 1 base; junction bases not matched to a gene: 1. The chain's CDR3 is CASSSLAGGSYEQYF. CDR3 DNA sequence: TGTGCCAGCAGCTCACTAGCGGGGGGGTCCTACGAGCAGTACTTC.

This clone came up a few times. V usage is TRBV10-3 and J usage is TRBJ1-6; 9 bases line up with TRBD1. The V gene's germline CDR1 is ENHRY and CDR2 SYGVKD. The CDR3 length is 17 residues. With 6 bases clipped from V and 0 bases from J, the junction kept 6 bases outside the gene matches. The CDR3 protein is CAIRPGQGSSYNSPLHF. CDR3 coding DNA: TGTGCCATCAGACCCGGACAGGGGAGCTCCTATAATTCACCCCTCCACTTT.

The V and J genes are TRBV4-2 and TRBJ1-6; no firm D call. Germline values: CDR1 LGHNA, CDR2 YNFKEQ. With 4 bases removed from V and 7 bases from J, the gap between germline ends came to 8 bases. The CDR3 is 13 residues long. This chain's CDR3 is CASSLTVNSPLHF. Here the CDR3 DNA reads TGTGCCAGCAGCCTCACGGTAAATTCACCCCTCCACTTT.

The chain is built from TRBV6-1 and TRBJ1-1; 12 nucleotides match TRBD1. The CDR3 has 18 residues. The ends lost 0 bases at V and 5 bases at J; junction bases unmatched: 10. The germline CDR1 and CDR2 sequences are MNHNS and SASEGT. The CDR3 DNA reads TGTGCCAGCAGTGAAGCAATGTGGGACAGGGGGCTACGTACTGAAGCTTTCTTT. This codes for CASSEAMWDRGLRTEAFF.

Details on this clone: A junction boundary mismatches the germline segment, possibly from a read error. The chain uses TRBV19 and TRBJ1-5; 9 positions match TRBD1. The CDR3 runs 15 residues. CDR1 is LNHDA, CDR2 SQIVND, per germline (reference sequence). The chain's CDR3 is CASSIFRTGDQPQNF. In nucleotides, the CDR3 is TGTGCCAGTAGTATTTTCCGGACAGGGGATCAGCCCCAGAATTTT.

This clone was detected only a few times. V usage is TRBV7-9 and J usage is TRBJ2-1; the match to TRBD1 covers 8 bases. CDR3 length: 14 residues. Germline V lookup: CDR1 SEHNR, CDR2 FQNEAQ (reference sequence). The junction had 6 bases not matched to a gene; V was cut back by 7 bases and J by 4 bases. CDR3 sequence: CASTQGQEYNEQFF. The CDR3 nucleotides read TGTGCCAGCACCCAGGGACAGGAGTACAATGAGCAGTTCTTC.

J is TRBJ1-2 and V is TRBV5-6; D not certain. Germline CDR1 is SGHDT and CDR2 is YYEEEE. The CDR3 extends over 11 amino acids. V was trimmed by 2 bases and J by 7 bases, leaving 6 bases between them. The CDR3 nucleotides are TGTGCCAGCAGCTTAGAGGGTGGCTACACCTTC. Protein sequence: CASSLEGGYTF.

The chain links TRBV28 to TRBJ2-2; 8 bases align to TRBD1. The CDR3 runs 15 residues. V was clipped by 6 bases and J by 1 base; unmatched bases: 4. From germline, CDR1 is MDHEN and CDR2 SYDVKM. The CDR3, as DNA: TGTGCCAGCAGAATTGGACAGGGGAACACCGGGGAGCTGTTTTTT. It codes for CASRIGQGNTGELFF.

This clone was detected a few times. The CDR3 DNA follows: TGTGCCAGCAGCTTGGGTGCAGGGGCCTACGAGCAGTACTTC. It is translated as CASSLGAGAYEQYF. J is TRBJ2-7 and V is TRBV7-6; D is possibly TRBD1 (6 bases). V was clipped by 3 bases and J by 2 bases, with 11 bases between them. Per germline, CDR1 SGHVS and CDR2 FNYEAQ. This CDR3 region has 14 residues.

The CDR3 loop reads CASPVNSNQPQHF. DNA of the CDR3: TGTGCCAGTCCCGTTAATAGCAATCAGCCCCAGCATTTT. This chain connects TRBV5-8 to TRBJ1-5; D uncertain. Germline loops: CDR1 SGHTS, CDR2 YDEGEE. V lost 8 bases, J lost 0 bases, and 9 bases lay in between. The CDR3 length is 13 residues.

The rearrangement joins TRBV9 to TRBJ2-3, with 10 bases that match TRBD1. The CDR3 consists of 15 residues. The V gene's germline CDR1 is SGDLS and CDR2 YYNGEE. Trimming took 3 bases from V and 0 from J; bases not matched to a gene: 1. The CDR3 here is CASSGTGGSTDTQYF. The CDR3 region has the DNA TGTGCCAGCAGCGGGACAGGGGGGAGCACAGATACGCAGTATTTT.